The clone carrying this T cell receptor (beta chain) has more than one count but fewer than ten. What it binds is not known. Addition of a universal primer site occurred through template switching, and cDNA carried unique molecular identifiers. TCRdb independently ran MiXCR on the 5' RACE reads; one entry per CDR3 protein. Among about 500,000 distinct CDR3 sequences listed, 14% were seen once. The sample originates from a study of identical twins. Study-wide results and limits: Twin pairs' shared out-of-frame alpha sequences were enriched in low generation probability. Fewer insertions were carried by abundant cord blood beta clonotypes, but none was seen in memory repertoires.

CDR1 and CDR2 from the germline V gene are SGHTA and FQGNSA. The CDR3 has 12 amino acids. V lost 5 bases and J 6 bases, leaving 9 bases between the germline ends. In addition, the sample was reused for a study of yellow fever vaccine responses in identical twins.

The V gene is TRBV7-2, the J gene TRBJ2-3, with D unresolved. Sequences were obtained from CD4+ T cells sorted from blood. The origin of this receptor is a woman younger than 35 in good health. This CDR3 reads CASSPLKDTQYF. The CDR3 coding sequence is TGTGCCAGCAGCCCCCTTAAGGATACGCAGTATTTT.